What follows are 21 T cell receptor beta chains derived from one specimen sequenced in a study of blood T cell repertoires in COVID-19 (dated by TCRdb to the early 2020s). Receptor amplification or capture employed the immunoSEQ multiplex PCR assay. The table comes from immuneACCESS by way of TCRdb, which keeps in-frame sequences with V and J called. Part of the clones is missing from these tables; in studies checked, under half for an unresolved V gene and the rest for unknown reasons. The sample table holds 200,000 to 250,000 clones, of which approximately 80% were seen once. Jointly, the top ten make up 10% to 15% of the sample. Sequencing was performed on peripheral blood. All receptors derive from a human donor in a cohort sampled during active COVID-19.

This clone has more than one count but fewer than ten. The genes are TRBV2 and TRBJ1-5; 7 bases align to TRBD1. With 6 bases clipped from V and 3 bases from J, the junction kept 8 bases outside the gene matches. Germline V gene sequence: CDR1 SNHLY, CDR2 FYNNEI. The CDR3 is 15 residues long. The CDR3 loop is CASRYTGASNQPQHF. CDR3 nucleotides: TGTGCCAGCAGGTATACAGGGGCCTCCAATCAGCCCCAGCATTTT.

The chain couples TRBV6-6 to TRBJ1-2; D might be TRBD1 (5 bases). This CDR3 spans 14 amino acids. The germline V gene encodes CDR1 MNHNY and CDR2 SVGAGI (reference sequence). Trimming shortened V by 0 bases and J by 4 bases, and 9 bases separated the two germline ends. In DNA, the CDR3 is TGTGCCAGCAGTTACTCATCAGGGCGCTATGGCTACACCTTC. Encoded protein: CASSYSSGRYGYTF.

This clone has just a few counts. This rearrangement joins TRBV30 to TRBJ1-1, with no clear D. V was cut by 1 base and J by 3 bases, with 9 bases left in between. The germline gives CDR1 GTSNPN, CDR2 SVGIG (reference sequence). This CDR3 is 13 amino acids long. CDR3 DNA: TGTGCCTGGAGTGACAATCAGGACACTGAAGCTTTCTTT. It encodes CAWSDNQDTEAFF.

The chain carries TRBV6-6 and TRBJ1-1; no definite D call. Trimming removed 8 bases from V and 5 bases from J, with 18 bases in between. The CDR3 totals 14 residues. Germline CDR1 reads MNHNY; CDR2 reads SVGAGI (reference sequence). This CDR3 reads CASLTLSGWTEAFF. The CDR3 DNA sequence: TGTGCCAGCTTGACCCTGTCGGGGTGGACTGAAGCTTTCTTT.

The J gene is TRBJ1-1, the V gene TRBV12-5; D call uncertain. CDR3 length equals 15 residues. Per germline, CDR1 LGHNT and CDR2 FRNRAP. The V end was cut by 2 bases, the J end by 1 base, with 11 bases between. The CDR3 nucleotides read TGTGCTAGTGGTTTGCTCGGATCAGGGAACACTGAAGCTTTCTTT. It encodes CASGLLGSGNTEAFF.

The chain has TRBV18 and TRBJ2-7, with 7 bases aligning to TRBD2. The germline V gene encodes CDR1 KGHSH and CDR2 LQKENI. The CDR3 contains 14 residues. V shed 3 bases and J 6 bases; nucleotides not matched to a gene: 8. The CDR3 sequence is CASSPLGGAVEQYF. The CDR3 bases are TGTGCCAGCTCACCTCTGGGAGGGGCGGTCGAGCAGTACTTC.

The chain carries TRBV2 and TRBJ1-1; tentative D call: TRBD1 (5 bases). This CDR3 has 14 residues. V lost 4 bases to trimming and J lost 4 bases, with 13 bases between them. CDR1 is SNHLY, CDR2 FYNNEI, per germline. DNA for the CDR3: TGTGCCAGCAGTGGAGGTCGGGGGGGCACTGAAGCTTTCTTT. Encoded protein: CASSGGRGGTEAFF.

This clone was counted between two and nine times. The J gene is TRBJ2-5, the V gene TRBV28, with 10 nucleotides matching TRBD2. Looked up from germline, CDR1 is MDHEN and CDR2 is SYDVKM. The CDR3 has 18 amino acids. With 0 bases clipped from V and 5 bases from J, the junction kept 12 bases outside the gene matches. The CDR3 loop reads CASSLWDRSGRARETQYF. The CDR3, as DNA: TGTGCCAGCAGTTTATGGGACAGGAGCGGGAGGGCCCGTGAGACCCAGTACTTC.

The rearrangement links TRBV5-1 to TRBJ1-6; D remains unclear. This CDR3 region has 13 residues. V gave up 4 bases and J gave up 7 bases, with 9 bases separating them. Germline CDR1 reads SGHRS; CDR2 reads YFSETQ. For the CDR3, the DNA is TGCGCCAGCAGCCAACAGCTAAATTCACCCCTCCACTTT. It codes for CASSQQLNSPLHF.

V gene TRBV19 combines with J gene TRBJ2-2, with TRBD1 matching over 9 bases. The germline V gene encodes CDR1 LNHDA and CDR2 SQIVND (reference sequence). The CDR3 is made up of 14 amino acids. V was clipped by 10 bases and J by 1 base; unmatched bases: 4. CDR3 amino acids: CAIQDRGNTGELFF. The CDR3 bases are TGTGCCATACAGGACAGGGGGAACACCGGGGAGCTGTTTTTT.

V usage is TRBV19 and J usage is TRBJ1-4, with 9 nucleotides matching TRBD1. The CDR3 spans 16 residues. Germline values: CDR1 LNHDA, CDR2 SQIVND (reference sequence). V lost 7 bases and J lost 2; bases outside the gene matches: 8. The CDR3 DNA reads TGTGCCAGTAACCGGGACAGGGAAACGACTAATGAAAAACTGTTTTTT. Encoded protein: CASNRDRETTNEKLFF.

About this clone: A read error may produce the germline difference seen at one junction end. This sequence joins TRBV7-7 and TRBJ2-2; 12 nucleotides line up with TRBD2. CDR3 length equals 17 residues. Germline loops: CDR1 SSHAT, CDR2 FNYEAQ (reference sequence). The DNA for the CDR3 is TGTGCTAGCAGCTCGTTCGGACTAGCGGGAAACACCGGGGAGCTGTTTTTT. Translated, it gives CASSSFGLAGNTGELFF.

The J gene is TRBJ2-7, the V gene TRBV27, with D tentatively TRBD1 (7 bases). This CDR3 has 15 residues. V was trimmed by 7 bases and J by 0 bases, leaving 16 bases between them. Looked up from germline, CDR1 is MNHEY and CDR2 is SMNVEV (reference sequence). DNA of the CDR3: TGTGCCAGCACCCAAGCAGGGGGGAGCTCCTACGAGCAGTACTTC. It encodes CASTQAGGSSYEQYF.

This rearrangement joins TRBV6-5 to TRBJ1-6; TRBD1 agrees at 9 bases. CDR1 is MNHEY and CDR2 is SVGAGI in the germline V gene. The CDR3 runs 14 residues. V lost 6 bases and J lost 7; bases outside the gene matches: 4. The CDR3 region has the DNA TGTGCCAGCAGATCGGACAGGGGAAATTCACCCCTCCACTTT. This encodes CASRSDRGNSPLHF.

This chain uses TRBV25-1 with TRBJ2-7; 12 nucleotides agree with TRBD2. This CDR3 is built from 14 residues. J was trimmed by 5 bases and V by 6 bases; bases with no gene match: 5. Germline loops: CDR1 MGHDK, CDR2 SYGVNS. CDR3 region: CASRGLAGINEQYF. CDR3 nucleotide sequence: TGTGCCAGCAGAGGACTAGCGGGGATCAACGAGCAGTACTTC.

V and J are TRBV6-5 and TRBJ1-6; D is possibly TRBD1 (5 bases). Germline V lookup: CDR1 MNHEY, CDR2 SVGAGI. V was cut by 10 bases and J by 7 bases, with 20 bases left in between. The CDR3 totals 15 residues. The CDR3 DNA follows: TGTGCCACCTCCTCGATTGGGGCCTCAAATTCACCCCTCCACTTT. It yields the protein CATSSIGASNSPLHF.

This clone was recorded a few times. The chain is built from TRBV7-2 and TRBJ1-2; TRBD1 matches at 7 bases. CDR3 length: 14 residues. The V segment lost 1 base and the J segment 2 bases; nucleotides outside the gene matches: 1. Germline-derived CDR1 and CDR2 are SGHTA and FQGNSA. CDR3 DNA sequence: TGTGCCAGCAGCTTAGTGACAGGGAACTATGGCTACACCTTC. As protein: CASSLVTGNYGYTF.

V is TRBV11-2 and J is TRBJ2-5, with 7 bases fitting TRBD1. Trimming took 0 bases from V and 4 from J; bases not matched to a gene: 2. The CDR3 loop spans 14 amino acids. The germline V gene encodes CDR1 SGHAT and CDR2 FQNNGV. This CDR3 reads CASSLDRTGETQYF. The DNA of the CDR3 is TGTGCCAGCAGCTTAGATAGGACAGGAGAGACCCAGTACTTC.

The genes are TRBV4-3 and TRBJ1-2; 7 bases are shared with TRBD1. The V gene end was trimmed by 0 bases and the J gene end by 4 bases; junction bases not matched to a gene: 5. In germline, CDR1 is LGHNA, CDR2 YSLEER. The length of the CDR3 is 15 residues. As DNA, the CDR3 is TGCGCCAGCAGCCAAGACCCCGGGACAGTCTATGGCTACACCTTC. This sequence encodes CASSQDPGTVYGYTF.

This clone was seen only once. The CDR3 sequence is CASSWDSLSGNTIYF. CDR3 DNA sequence: TGCGCCAGCAGCTGGGACAGTCTCTCTGGAAACACCATATATTTT. The chain recombines TRBV5-1 with TRBJ1-3; TRBD1 aligns across 7 bases. CDR1 is SGHRS, CDR2 YFSETQ, per germline. This CDR3 is 15 amino acids long. V was pared by 3 bases and J by 0 bases, with 3 bases of the junction left unmatched.

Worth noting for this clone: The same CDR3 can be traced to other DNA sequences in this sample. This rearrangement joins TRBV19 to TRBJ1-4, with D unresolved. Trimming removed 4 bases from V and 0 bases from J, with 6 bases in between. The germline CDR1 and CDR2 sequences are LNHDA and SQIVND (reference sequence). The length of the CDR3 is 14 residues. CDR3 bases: TGTGCCAGTAGTACTTCGGCAACTAATGAAAAACTGTTTTTT. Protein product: CASSTSATNEKLFF.